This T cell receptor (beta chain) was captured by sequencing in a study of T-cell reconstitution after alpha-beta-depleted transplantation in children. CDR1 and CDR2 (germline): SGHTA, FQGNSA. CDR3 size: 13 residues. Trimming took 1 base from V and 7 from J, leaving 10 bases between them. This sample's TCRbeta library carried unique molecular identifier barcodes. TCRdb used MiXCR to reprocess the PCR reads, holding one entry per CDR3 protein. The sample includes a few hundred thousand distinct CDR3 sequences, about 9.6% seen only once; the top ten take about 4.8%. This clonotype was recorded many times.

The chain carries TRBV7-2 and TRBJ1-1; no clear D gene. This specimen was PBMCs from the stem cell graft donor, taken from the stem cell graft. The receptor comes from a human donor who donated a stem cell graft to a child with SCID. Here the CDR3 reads CASSLDDAHEAFF. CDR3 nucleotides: TGTGCCAGCAGCTTAGATGACGCCCATGAAGCTTTCTTT.